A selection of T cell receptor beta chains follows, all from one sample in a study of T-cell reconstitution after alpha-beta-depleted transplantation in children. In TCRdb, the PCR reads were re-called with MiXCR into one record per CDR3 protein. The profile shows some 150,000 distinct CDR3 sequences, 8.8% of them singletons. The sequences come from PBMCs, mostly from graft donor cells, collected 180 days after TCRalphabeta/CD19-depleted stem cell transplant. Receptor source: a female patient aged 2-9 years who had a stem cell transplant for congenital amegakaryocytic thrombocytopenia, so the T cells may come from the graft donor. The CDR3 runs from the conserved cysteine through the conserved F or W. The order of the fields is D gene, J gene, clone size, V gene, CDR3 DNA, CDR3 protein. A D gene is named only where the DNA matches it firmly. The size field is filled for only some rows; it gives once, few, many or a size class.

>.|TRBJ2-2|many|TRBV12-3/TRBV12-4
TGTGCCAGCAGCTTCGGTCGGGGGACCGGGGAGCTGTTTTTT
CASSFGRGTGELFF
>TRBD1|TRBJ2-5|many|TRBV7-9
TGTGCCAGCAGCGCACGCCCCCGGGACAGGGGCCAAGAGACCCAGTACTTC
CASSARPRDRGQETQYF
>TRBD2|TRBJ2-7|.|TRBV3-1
TGTGCCAGCAGCCAAAGAGGCGGGGCAACTAGCGGGAGGGCAATCACGTCCTACGAGCAGTACTTC
CASSQRGGATSGRAITSYEQYF
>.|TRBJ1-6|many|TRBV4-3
TGCGCCAGCAGCCCCGTATCATCTAATTCACCCCTCCACTTT
CASSPVSSNSPLHF
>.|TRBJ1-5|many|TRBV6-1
TGTGCCAGCAGTGAGAATGACGCTAGCAATCAGCCCCAGCATTTT
CASSENDASNQPQHF
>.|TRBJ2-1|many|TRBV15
TGTGCCACCAGCCTTCGCCGGGGAAGGACCTACAATGAGCAGTTCTTC
CATSLRRGRTYNEQFF
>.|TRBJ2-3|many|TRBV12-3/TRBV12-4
TGTGCCAGCAAGGAGGGCCATAGCACAGATACGCAGTATTTT
CASKEGHSTDTQYF
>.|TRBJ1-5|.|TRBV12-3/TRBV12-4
.
CASSFGPGSMQPQHF
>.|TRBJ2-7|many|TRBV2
TGTGCCAGCAGTGAAGTAAATATCTACGAGCAGTACTTC
CASSEVNIYEQYF
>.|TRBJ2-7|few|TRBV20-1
TGCAGTGCTATTTATTCCGGGAGAGACGAGCAGTACTTC
CSAIYSGRDEQYF
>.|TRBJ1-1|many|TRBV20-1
TGCAGTGCGTCCGGCCGGGCTGAAGCTTTCTTT
CSASGRAEAFF
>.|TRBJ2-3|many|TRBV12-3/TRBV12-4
TGTGCCAGCAGTTTAGGTCGACTGAGGGGCACAGATACGCAGTATTTT
CASSLGRLRGTDTQYF
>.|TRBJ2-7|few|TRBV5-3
TGTGCCAGACGACCAGCGGCTAGCTCCTACGAGCAGTACTTC
CARRPAASSYEQYF
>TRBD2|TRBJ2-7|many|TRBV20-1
TGCAGTGCTAGGGACCCTCGCCCAGCGGGAGAGAGGGAGCAGTACTTC
CSARDPRPAGEREQYF
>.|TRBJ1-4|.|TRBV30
TGTGCCTGGAGTGTACGGTCAACTAATGAAAAACTGTTTTTT
CAWSVRSTNEKLFF
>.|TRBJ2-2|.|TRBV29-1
TGCAGCGTTAACTTACAGGGTCCCGGGGAGCTGTTTTTT
CSVNLQGPGELFF
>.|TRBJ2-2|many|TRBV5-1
TGCGCCAGCAGCAAGGGTGCGAACACCGGGGAGCTGTTTTTT
CASSKGANTGELFF
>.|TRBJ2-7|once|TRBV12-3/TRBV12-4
TGTGCCTTCAGTTTAGTGGTCGGTGACAGACGAACATTCCACTACGAGCAGTACTTC
CAFSLVVGDRRTFHYEQYF
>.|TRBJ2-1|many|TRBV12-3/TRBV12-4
TGTGCCAGCAGTGCCGGGACACTCCCCAATGAGCAGTTCTTC
CASSAGTLPNEQFF
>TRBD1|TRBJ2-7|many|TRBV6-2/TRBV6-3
TGTGCCAGCAGTTACTCGGTTGTGACAGGGGACTACGAGCAGTACTTC
CASSYSVVTGDYEQYF
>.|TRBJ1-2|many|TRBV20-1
TGCAGTGCGCCCGCTGGCCGGGTCTATGGCTACACCTTC
CSAPAGRVYGYTF
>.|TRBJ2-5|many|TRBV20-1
TGCAGTGCTGTACCAACGGCGGAGACCCAGTACTTC
CSAVPTAETQYF
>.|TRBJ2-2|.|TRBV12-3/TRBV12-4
TGTGCCAGCAACGGGCAGGGAAGATGGTTAGGCGGGGAGCTGTTTTTT
CASNGQGRWLGGELFF
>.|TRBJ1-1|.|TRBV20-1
TGCAGTGCTAAACCCCTCCACGGGAACACTGAAGCTTTCTTT
CSAKPLHGNTEAFF
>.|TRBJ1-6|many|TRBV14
TGTGCCAGCAGCCAGGAATGGGGGATTTCACCCCTCCACTTT
CASSQEWGISPLHF
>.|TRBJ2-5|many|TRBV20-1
TGCAGTGCTAGAGATATCTACCAAGAGACCCAGTACTTC
CSARDIYQETQYF
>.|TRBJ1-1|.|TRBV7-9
TGTGCCAGCAGCTTAGAGGGGGGCGGTACTGAAGCTTTCTTT
CASSLEGGGTEAFF
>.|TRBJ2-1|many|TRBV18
TGTGCCAGCTCACGGCGGTGGCAGGATGAGCAGTTCTTC
CASSRRWQDEQFF
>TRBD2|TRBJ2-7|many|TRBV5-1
TGCGCCAGCAGCTTGGAGCCGGGAGGAGGTGAGCAGTACTTC
CASSLEPGGGEQYF
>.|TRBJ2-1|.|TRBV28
TGTGCCAGCAGTTTATATCGGGACACTAAAGACAATGAGCAGTTCTTC
CASSLYRDTKDNEQFF
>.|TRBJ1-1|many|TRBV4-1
TGCGCCAGCAGCCCGCCCACACCCAGGGGCGCTGAAGCTTTCTTT
CASSPPTPRGAEAFF
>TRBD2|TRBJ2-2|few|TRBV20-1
TGCAGTGCTGAGCGGGAGGGCCTTACCGGGGAGCTGTTTTTT
CSAEREGLTGELFF